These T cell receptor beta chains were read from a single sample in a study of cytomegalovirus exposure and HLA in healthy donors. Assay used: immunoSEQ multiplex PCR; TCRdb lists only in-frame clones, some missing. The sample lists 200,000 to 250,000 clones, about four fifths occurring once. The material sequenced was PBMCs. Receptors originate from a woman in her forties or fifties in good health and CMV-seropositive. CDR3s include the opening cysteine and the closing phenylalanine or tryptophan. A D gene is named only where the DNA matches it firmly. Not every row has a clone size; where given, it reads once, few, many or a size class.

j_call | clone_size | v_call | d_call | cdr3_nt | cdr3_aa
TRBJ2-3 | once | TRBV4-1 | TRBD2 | TGCGCCAGCAGCTGGACTAGCGACCGCACAGATACGCAGTATTTT | CASSWTSDRTDTQYF
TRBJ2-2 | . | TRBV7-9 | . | TGTGCCAGCAGCTCGACAGTGGGGATTACCGGGGAGCTGTTTTTT | CASSSTVGITGELFF
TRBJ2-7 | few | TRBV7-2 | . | TGTGCCAGCAGCGCGGGACAGCCTATCCGGGAGCAGTACTTC | CASSAGQPIREQYF
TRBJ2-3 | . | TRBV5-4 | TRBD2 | TGTGCCAGCAGCAAGGCCTCGGGACTAGCATCAGATACGCAGTATTTT | CASSKASGLASDTQYF
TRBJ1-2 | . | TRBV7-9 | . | TGTGCCAGCAGCTTAAGTGGACAGCTCAACTATGGCTACACCTTC | CASSLSGQLNYGYTF
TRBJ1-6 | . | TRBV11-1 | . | TGTGCCAGCAGCATTGACAGAAGTAATTCACCCCTCCACTTT | CASSIDRSNSPLHF
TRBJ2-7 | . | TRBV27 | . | TGTGCCAGCAGTTATATCCCCAGGGTTTGGGCCTACGAGCAGTACTTC | CASSYIPRVWAYEQYF
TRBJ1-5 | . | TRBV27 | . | TGTGCCAGCAGGCAGGGTTTCGGTCAGCCCCAGCATTTT | CASRQGFGQPQHF
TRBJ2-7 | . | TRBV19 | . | TGTGCCAGTAGTATTGGGGGGTTGGGCGAGCAGTACTTC | CASSIGGLGEQYF
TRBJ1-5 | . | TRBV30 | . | TGTGCCTGGAGTTTAGATACCAATCAGCCCCAGCATTTT | CAWSLDTNQPQHF